This is a list of T cell receptor beta chains from one sample in a study of T-cell reconstitution after alpha-beta-depleted transplantation in children. TCRdb reanalysed the PCR reads using MiXCR and keeps one entry per CDR3 protein. The sample lists hundreds of thousands of distinct CDR3 sequences, about 10% occurring once. Material: PBMCs from the stem cell graft donor, obtained from the stem cell graft. These receptors were obtained from a human donor who donated a stem cell graft to a child with acute myeloid leukemia. The CDR3 runs from the conserved cysteine through the conserved F or W. Fields, in order: clone size, D gene, V gene, J gene, CDR3 protein, CDR3 DNA. The D gene is left open where the match is weak. Size is omitted from some rows. Given values are once, few, many or a class for expanded clones.

clone size: .; D gene: .; V gene: TRBV7-8; J gene: TRBJ2-1; CDR3 protein: CASSPLVGIGNEQFF; CDR3 DNA: TGTGCCAGCAGCCCGCTAGTGGGAATTGGCAATGAGCAGTTCTTC
clone size: .; D gene: TRBD2; V gene: TRBV6-4; J gene: TRBJ2-1; CDR3 protein: CASNQREGPYNEQFF; CDR3 DNA: TGTGCCAGCAATCAGCGGGAGGGCCCCTACAATGAGCAGTTCTTC
clone size: many; D gene: .; V gene: TRBV6-2/TRBV6-3; J gene: TRBJ2-7; CDR3 protein: CASRPRSDSQYF; CDR3 DNA: TGTGCCAGCAGACCACGCTCAGACAGTCAGTACTTC
clone size: .; D gene: .; V gene: TRBV30; J gene: TRBJ2-2; CDR3 protein: CAWSRVTGELFF; CDR3 DNA: TGTGCCTGGAGTCGAGTCACCGGGGAGCTGTTTTTT
clone size: few; D gene: .; V gene: TRBV29-1; J gene: TRBJ1-4; CDR3 protein: CSVGLLAGEKLFF; CDR3 DNA: TGCAGCGTTGGACTCCTTGCGGGGGAAAAACTGTTTTTT
clone size: many; D gene: .; V gene: TRBV12-3/TRBV12-4; J gene: TRBJ2-2; CDR3 protein: CASSFTAELFF; CDR3 DNA: TGTGCCAGCAGTTTTACGGCGGAGCTGTTTTTT
clone size: .; D gene: TRBD1; V gene: TRBV7-9; J gene: TRBJ1-1; CDR3 protein: CASSLAQGARTAFF; CDR3 DNA: TGTGCCAGCAGCTTAGCACAGGGGGCGCGGACAGCTTTCTTT
clone size: .; D gene: .; V gene: TRBV6-1; J gene: TRBJ2-3; CDR3 protein: CASAIVGPQDTQYF; CDR3 DNA: TGTGCCAGCGCCATAGTTGGGCCGCAAGATACGCAGTATTTT
clone size: .; D gene: TRBD1; V gene: TRBV12-3/TRBV12-4; J gene: TRBJ1-5; CDR3 protein: CASRGTGENQPQHF; CDR3 DNA: TGTGCCAGCAGGGGGACAGGGGAGAATCAGCCCCAGCATTTT
clone size: .; D gene: TRBD2; V gene: TRBV30; J gene: TRBJ2-2; CDR3 protein: CAGTSGQSTGELFF; CDR3 DNA: TGTGCCGGGACTAGCGGACAATCCACCGGGGAGCTGTTTTTT
clone size: many; D gene: .; V gene: TRBV5-1; J gene: TRBJ2-1; CDR3 protein: CASSASNEQFF; CDR3 DNA: TGCGCCAGCAGCGCTAGCAATGAGCAGTTCTTC
clone size: many; D gene: TRBD1; V gene: TRBV12-3/TRBV12-4; J gene: TRBJ2-7; CDR3 protein: CASSLYRDRGYEQYF; CDR3 DNA: TGTGCCAGCAGTCTTTACCGGGACAGGGGATACGAGCAGTACTTC
clone size: few; D gene: TRBD2; V gene: TRBV9; J gene: TRBJ2-3; CDR3 protein: CASSAEQGLAIIQDTDTQYF; CDR3 DNA: TGTGCCAGCAGCGCCGAACAGGGACTAGCGATTATACAAGACACAGATACGCAGTATTTT
clone size: many; D gene: .; V gene: TRBV21-1; J gene: TRBJ2-2; CDR3 protein: CASSKGEGAGTGELFF; CDR3 DNA: TGTGCCAGCAGCAAAGGAGAGGGGGCAGGCACCGGGGAGCTGTTTTTT
clone size: .; D gene: TRBD2; V gene: TRBV7-6; J gene: TRBJ2-3; CDR3 protein: CASSLSLAGATDTQYF; CDR3 DNA: TGTGCCAGCAGCTTATCACTAGCGGGTGCGACAGATACGCAGTATTTT
clone size: .; D gene: .; V gene: TRBV4-3; J gene: TRBJ1-3; CDR3 protein: CASSQDRGTGGNTIYF; CDR3 DNA: TGCGCCAGCAGCCAGGACCGAGGGACGGGTGGAAACACCATATATTTT
clone size: many; D gene: .; V gene: TRBV29-1; J gene: TRBJ2-2; CDR3 protein: CSVAGGRHGELFF; CDR3 DNA: TGCAGCGTTGCGGGGGGCCGGCACGGGGAGCTGTTTTTT
clone size: few; D gene: .; V gene: TRBV7-2; J gene: TRBJ1-6; CDR3 protein: CASSPQTGQVGSPLHF; CDR3 DNA: TGTGCCAGCAGCCCACAAACAGGGCAGGTCGGTTCACCCCTCCACTTT